These 23 T cell receptor beta chains were all obtained from the same sample, sequenced in a study of neurological immune-mediated disorders. TCRdb reprocessed the 5' RACE reads with MiXCR, giving one entry per CDR3 protein. The sample includes tens of thousands of distinct CDR3 sequences, approximately 13% of them seen just once. The sample's time point: technical triplicate 1. Specimen: CD4+ T cells from blood. The source of these receptors is a female donor with HTLV-1-associated myelopathy (HAM/TSP).

In this sample, this clonotype turned up many times. This chain links TRBV29-1 with TRBJ1-1; 7 bases are a match to TRBD1. Trimming took 6 bases from V and 5 from J; bases not matched to a gene: 12. The V gene's germline CDR1 is SQVTM and CDR2 ANQGSEA. The CDR3 totals 14 residues. This CDR3 is CSVPLSAGGTEAFF. For the CDR3, the DNA is TGCAGCGTCCCACTATCGGCAGGGGGGACTGAAGCTTTCTTT.

In this sample, this clonotype turned up many times. V gene TRBV4-3 combines with J gene TRBJ2-1, with 13 bases identical to TRBD2. CDR1 and CDR2 (germline): LGHNA, YSLEER. With 4 bases clipped from V and 7 bases from J, the junction kept 7 bases outside the gene matches. There are 16 residues in the CDR3. The CDR3 loop reads CASSLRLAGGSNEQFF. The CDR3 nucleotides are TGCGCCAGCAGCCTCAGACTAGCGGGGGGTTCAAATGAGCAGTTCTTC.

There are many counts of this clonotype. This chain uses TRBV6-5 with TRBJ2-7; a possible D gene is TRBD2 (5 bases). The ends were cut back, 0 bases at V and 4 bases at J, with 7 bases in the middle. This CDR3 has 13 residues. The V gene's germline CDR1 is MNHEY and CDR2 SVGAGI. CDR3 loop: CASSYSTGYEQYF. DNA for the CDR3: TGTGCCAGCAGTTACTCGACGGGGTACGAGCAGTACTTC.

This clonotype has a count of ten or more. J is TRBJ2-5 and V is TRBV10-1; possible D gene TRBD1, 6 bases. Per germline, CDR1 WNHNN and CDR2 SYGVQD (reference sequence). The CDR3 runs to 13 residues. V lost 2 bases, J lost 7 bases, and 11 bases lay in between. CDR3 sequence (DNA): TGCGCCAGCAGTGAGACGGTAGGGGGGACCCAGTACTTC. Its translation is CASSETVGGTQYF.

This clonotype was observed at least ten times. The chain joins TRBV29-1 to TRBJ2-7; D possibly uses TRBD1 or TRBD2 (5 bases each). Germline lookup yields CDR1 SQVTM and CDR2 ANQGSEA. The CDR3 sequence is 13 residues long. Between the trimmed V and J ends, which lost 5 bases and 1 base, there was a span of 12 bases. CDR3 in amino acids: CSVRGGGSYEQYF. The CDR3 DNA reads as TGCAGCGTTCGGGGTGGGGGATCCTACGAGCAGTACTTC.

At least ten counts were recorded for this clonotype. The gene calls are TRBV11-2 and TRBJ2-3; tentatively, D is TRBD1 (5 bases). Germline CDR1 is SGHAT and CDR2 is FQNNGV. Trimming removed 8 bases from V and 6 bases from J, with 18 bases in between. The CDR3 spans 14 residues. CDR3 DNA: TGTGCCAGCGTTGGGAAGGGGCCTCGGGATACGCAGTATTTT. Amino acids: CASVGKGPRDTQYF.

The chain recombines TRBV7-9 with TRBJ2-3; the match to TRBD2 covers 11 bases. V dropped 1 base and J dropped 11; count of bases not matched to a gene: 14. Looked up from germline, CDR1 is SEHNR and CDR2 is FQNEAQ (reference sequence). This CDR3 is built from 17 residues. The CDR3, as DNA: TGTGCCAGCAGCTTAGGCTCACTAGCGGGGGTCTACAATGAGCAGTATTTT. Amino acids: CASSLGSLAGVYNEQYF.

Comments on this clonotype: Compared with germline, one end of the junction differs, possibly owing to a read error. The J gene is TRBJ2-7, the V gene TRBV20-1; no clear D gene. Germline CDR1 reads DFQATT; CDR2 reads SNEGSKA (reference sequence). The CDR3 is made up of 13 amino acids. The CDR3 nucleotides are TGCAGTGCTGGAGAGCCCTTCTCCTACGAGCAGTACTTC. Translated, it gives CSAGEPFSYEQYF.

Sample share makes this clonotype large. V usage is TRBV5-1 and J usage is TRBJ2-7; 8 bases line up with TRBD1. Germline lookup yields CDR1 SGHRS and CDR2 YFSETQ. The CDR3 sequence is 15 residues long. V trimming: 3 bases; J trimming: 0 bases; junction bases outside the gene matches: 5. The CDR3 coding sequence is TGCGCCAGCAGCTCGGGACAGGTCCTCTCCTACGAGCAGTACTTC. This sequence encodes CASSSGQVLSYEQYF.

Ten or more counts support this clonotype. This chain connects TRBV9 to TRBJ2-7; TRBD1 matches at 9 bases. The CDR3 has 15 residues. V was clipped by 2 bases and J by 2 bases; unmatched bases: 5. Germline assignment: CDR1 SGDLS and CDR2 YYNGEE. The CDR3 sequence is CASSVGQGDAYEQYF. The CDR3 region has the DNA TGTGCCAGCAGCGTGGGACAGGGTGATGCCTACGAGCAGTACTTC.

This clonotype has a count of ten or more. This chain connects TRBV18 to TRBJ1-4; 8 bases align to TRBD1. Germline V lookup: CDR1 KGHSH, CDR2 LQKENI. This CDR3 is built from 15 residues. The ends lost 0 bases at V and 4 bases at J; junction bases unmatched: 1. The chain's CDR3 is CASSPPGQDNEKLFF. Here the CDR3 DNA reads TGTGCCAGCTCACCACCGGGACAGGATAATGAAAAACTGTTTTTT. Filled out from reference TRBV18 and TRBJ1-4, the complete variable domain reads NAGVMQNPRHLVRRRGQEARLRCSPMKGHSHVYWYRQLPEEGLKFMVYLQKENIIDESGMPKERFSAEFPKEGPSILRIQQVVRGDSAAYFCASSPPGQDNEKLFFGSGTQLSVL.

This clonotype has at least ten counts. The J gene is TRBJ2-7, the V gene TRBV7-2; D possibly uses TRBD1 or TRBD2 (5 bases each). The CDR3 sequence is 13 residues long. Between the trimmed V and J ends, which lost 3 bases and 2 bases, there was a span of 8 bases. CDR1 is SGHTA and CDR2 is FQGNSA in the germline V gene. The CDR3 DNA reads as TGTGCCAGCAGCTTGGGGGTGCCCTACGAGCAGTACTTC. As protein: CASSLGVPYEQYF.

This clonotype was picked up many times. V usage is TRBV5-1 and J usage is TRBJ1-2, with TRBD1 as a possible D gene (6 bases). The germline V and J ends were trimmed by 1 base and 6 bases, with 10 bases remaining between them. The length of the CDR3 is 13 residues. CDR1 and CDR2 from the germline V gene are SGHRS and YFSETQ. This CDR3 is CASSLSGEDGYTF. The CDR3 nucleotides read TGCGCCAGCAGCTTGTCAGGGGAGGATGGCTACACCTTC.

This clonotype has ten or more counts. The rearrangement links TRBV20-1 to TRBJ2-5, with no clear D. Germline lookup yields CDR1 DFQATT and CDR2 SNEGSKA (reference sequence). The V end lost 0 bases, the J end lost 5 bases, and 4 bases lay between the germline ends. This CDR3 is built from 11 residues. The CDR3 loop reads CSARDRETQYF. In nucleotides, the CDR3 is TGCAGTGCTAGAGATCGGGAGACCCAGTACTTC.

This clonotype was recorded many times. The genes are TRBV7-8 and TRBJ2-1; a weak D match, TRBD1 (6 bases). CDR3 length: 12 residues. V was clipped by 5 bases and J by 9 bases, with 11 bases between them. CDR1 and CDR2 from the germline V gene are SGHVS and FQNEAQ. DNA of the CDR3: TGTGCCAGCAGCCAGGGGCGCGGTGAGCAGTTCTTC. Translated, it gives CASSQGRGEQFF. The complete variable domain, with remaining parts taken from reference TRBV7-8 and TRBJ2-1, reads GAGVSQSPRYKVAKRGQDVALRCDPISGHVSLFWYQQALGQGPEFLTYFQNEAQLDKSGLPSDRFFAERPEGSVSTLKIQRTQQEDSAVYLCASSQGRGEQFFGPGTRLTVL.

This clonotype appeared a few times. This chain uses TRBV7-6 with TRBJ2-2; 8 bases map to TRBD2. Germline lookup yields CDR1 SGHVS and CDR2 FNYEAQ. Germline trimming cut 1 base from V and 13 bases from J; bases unmatched to any gene: 5. The CDR3 is made up of 13 amino acids. The CDR3 protein is CASSLESGGALFF. CDR3 bases: TGTGCCAGCAGCTTAGAGAGCGGGGGAGCGCTGTTTTTT.

The chain is built from TRBV13 and TRBJ2-1, with D tentatively TRBD2 (5 bases). The germline V and J ends were trimmed by 1 base and 8 bases, with 12 bases remaining between them. This CDR3 has 14 residues. Germline V lookup: CDR1 PRHDT, CDR2 FYEKMQ (reference sequence). The CDR3 reads CASSLVSFGDEQFF. The CDR3, as DNA: TGTGCCAGCAGCTTAGTTAGTTTCGGGGATGAGCAGTTCTTC.

This clonotype was recorded at least ten times. The genes are TRBV4-3 and TRBJ1-1, with 7 bases matching TRBD1. The V and J ends lost 5 bases and 1 base, in that order; junction bases with no gene match: 4. Germline CDR1 and CDR2: LGHNA and YSLEER. The CDR3 covers 14 residues. As DNA, the CDR3 is TGCGCCAGCAGCTACAGACAGGGGAACACTGAAGCTTTCTTT. This sequence encodes CASSYRQGNTEAFF.

Many counts were recorded for this clonotype. The rearrangement joins TRBV7-2 to TRBJ2-5; 9 nucleotides agree with TRBD2. The V gene end was trimmed by 1 base and the J gene end by 4 bases; junction bases not matched to a gene: 7. Germline V gene data show CDR1 as SGHTA and CDR2 as FQGNSA. The CDR3 totals 16 residues. CDR3: CASSLVAGASAETQYF. CDR3 nucleotides: TGTGCCAGCAGCTTAGTAGCGGGGGCTTCCGCAGAGACCCAGTACTTC.

This clonotype was observed many times. CDR3 loop: CSVLNRGLGDGTQYF. The CDR3 DNA reads as TGCAGCGTGCTGAACAGGGGACTAGGGGACGGTACGCAGTATTTT. This chain connects TRBV29-1 to TRBJ2-3; D may be TRBD2 (8 bases). Trimming pared 6 bases from V and 8 bases from J, leaving 24 bases between. There are 15 residues in the CDR3. Germline V gene lookup returns CDR1 SQVTM and CDR2 ANQGSEA.

By frequency in the sample, this clonotype is medium-sized (0.01 to 0.1%). The V call is TRBV20-1, the J call TRBJ1-1; 9 bases line up with TRBD1. V gave up 5 bases and J gave up 1 base; unmatched junction bases: 5. This CDR3 is 14 amino acids long. Germline V gene data show CDR1 as DFQATT and CDR2 as SNEGSKA (reference sequence). CDR3 in DNA: TGCAGTGCTTACCGGACAGGGGAGAACACTGAAGCTTTCTTT. Translation: CSAYRTGENTEAFF.

This clonotype came up many times. The chain carries TRBV20-1 and TRBJ2-7; TRBD2 might be the D (6 bases). The germline V and J ends were trimmed by 0 bases and 0 bases, with 15 bases remaining between them. CDR1 and CDR2 from the germline V gene are DFQATT and SNEGSKA (reference sequence). This CDR3 has 16 residues. The CDR3 DNA reads TGCAGTGCTAGAGATGGAGGGCGGGGAGGCTCCTACGAGCAGTACTTC. As protein: CSARDGGRGGSYEQYF.

A note on this clonotype: The germline gene is not matched at one end of the junction; a read error may be the cause. The V gene is TRBV28, the J gene TRBJ2-1; D remains unclear. CDR1 is MDHEN and CDR2 is SYDVKM in the germline V gene. The CDR3 runs to 13 residues. The CDR3 is CSSSLSWNYEQFF. In DNA form, the CDR3 reads TGTTCCAGCAGTTTATCATGGAATTATGAGCAGTTCTTC. Combining the CDR3 with reference TRBV28 and TRBJ2-1 gives the whole variable domain DVKVTQSSRYLVKRTGEKVFLECVQDMDHENMFWYRQDPGLGLRLIYFSYDVKMKEKGDIPEGYSVSREKKERFSLILESASTNQTSMYLCSSSLSWNYEQFFGPGTRLTVL.